This TCR beta chain comes out of a study of PD-1 blockade in classical Hodgkin lymphoma. Notes on the study in general: Newly diagnosed patients were reported to start with lower TCR diversity than healthy donors. Prior therapy or disease activity may underlie the repertoire differences, whose causes remain undefined.

The protocol was immunoSEQ multiplex PCR, while the TCRdb copy is restricted to in-frame clones and leaves out a portion. The sample gives 20,000 to 25,000 clones, under 95% of which show up once; almost 0.55% is in the top ten. Germline-derived CDR1 and CDR2 are SQVTM and ANQGSEA. V was pared by 6 bases and J by 1 base, with 10 bases between. The CDR3 loop spans 14 amino acids. Documented time point: newly diagnosed, previously untreated cHL patient sample. Researchers used magnetic negative selection to pull out pure CD4+ T cells from thawed PBMCs. Turning to this clone: Its antigen remains unknown.

The source of this sequence is a human donor with classical Hodgkin lymphoma. What was sequenced was CD4+ T cells from blood. The chain uses TRBV29-1 and TRBJ2-6; no clear D gene. CDR3 sequence (DNA): TGCAGCGTGACTGGTGAGTCTGGGGCCAACGTCCTGACTTTC. It codes for CSVTGESGANVLTF.